This entry describes one T cell receptor beta chain. Its antigen is not identified. With the read ending 3 residues before the CDR3 end, the germline J gene is used to fill in that end. CDR1 is ENHRY and CDR2 is SYGVKD in the germline V gene. V trimming: 2 bases; J trimming: 4 bases; junction bases outside the gene matches: 2. CDR3 length: 13 amino acids. The source of the sample is a study of T cells in women clearing cervical HPV infection. Study summary: Controls' single incident HPV16 infection cleared within 12 months without precancer. Overall study results and limits: TRBV6-7 abundance was lower in cases than controls (0.11% versus 0.16%). CIN3+ cases had significantly higher TCR repertoire richness than controls, but evenness did not differ.

Repertoires were generated with immunoSEQ multiplex PCR, while TCRdb's copy carries only in-frame clones and drops some. This sample's table has approximately 35,000 clones. MY09/MY11 PCR detected cervical HPV DNA; dot-blot assigned genotypes. The chain has TRBV10-3 and TRBJ2-7; 7 positions agree with TRBD2. The material sequenced was blood buffy coat. The TCR comes from a woman aged 18 to 75 with a cervical HPV16 infection that either progressed to CIN3+ or cleared (not recorded which). CDR3 DNA, as far as it was read: TGTGCCATCAGTGAGGGACTAGGGTACGAG. It translates to CAISEGLGYE. The CDR3 in full is CAISEGLGYEQYF.